Shown below are 16 T cell receptor beta chains from a single sample sequenced in a study of T cell therapy after organ transplantation. Here immunoSEQ multiplex PCR was the method, and the copy in TCRdb shows in-frame clones only, minus some. The profile shows 3,500 to 4,500 clones, about 69% of them singletons. As for time point: 20-29 weeks after completion of therapy. The antigens for these receptors are not known. Source: CD8+ T cells from blood, taken after autologous CMV-specific T cell therapy. These receptors were taken from a human patient who had received a solid organ transplant and had CMV disease. The T cells may partly be graft donor cells.

The gene calls are TRBV27 and TRBJ2-3; 7 positions agree with TRBD1. With V trimmed by 4 bases and J by 2 bases, 9 bases remained unmatched. The CDR3 has 16 amino acids. Germline V CDR1 and CDR2: MNHEY, SMNVEV (reference sequence). Here the CDR3 reads CASSSRQGWYTDTQYF. The CDR3 DNA sequence: TGTGCCAGCAGTTCTCGACAGGGTTGGTACACAGATACGCAGTATTTT.

The genes are TRBV4-3 and TRBJ1-2, with a tentative D call TRBD1 (6 bases). Germline V gene data show CDR1 as LGHNA and CDR2 as YSLEER. V dropped 0 bases and J dropped 7 bases, with 15 bases sitting between them. CDR3 length equals 15 residues. CDR3 region: CASSQDRGGLFGYTF. As DNA, the CDR3 is TGCGCCAGCAGCCAAGATAGGGGGGGTCTATTTGGCTACACCTTC.

J is TRBJ2-1 and V is TRBV29-1; 12 bases fit TRBD2. V lost 1 base, J lost 7 bases, and 8 bases stayed unmatched. The CDR3 consists of 16 residues. Germline V CDR1 and CDR2: SQVTM, ANQGSEA. Written as DNA, the CDR3 is TGCAGCGTTGAAGGGACCCGGACTAGCGGGAATAATGAGCAGTTCTTC. This codes for CSVEGTRTSGNNEQFF.

The rearrangement links TRBV18 to TRBJ2-7, with 12 bases that match TRBD1. CDR3 size: 13 residues. CDR1 is KGHSH and CDR2 is LQKENI in the germline V gene. The V and J ends lost 5 bases and 7 bases, in that order; junction bases with no gene match: 3. The CDR3 DNA sequence: TGTGCCAGCTCAAGGGACAGGGGGCAAGAGCAGTACGTC. Translation: CASSRDRGQEQYV.

This clone was observed a handful of times. The chain links TRBV9 to TRBJ2-1; TRBD2 agrees at 12 bases. The CDR3 has 18 residues. The J segment lost 7 bases and the V segment lost 4 bases, leaving 15 bases of the junction unmatched. The germline CDR1 and CDR2 sequences are SGDLS and YYNGEE. CDR3 nucleotide sequence: TGTGCCAGCAGCCCCGGGGCTAGCGGGAGGGCCGGGGGGAATGAGCAGTTCTTC. As protein: CASSPGASGRAGGNEQFF.

This chain connects TRBV29-1 to TRBJ2-5; D is possibly TRBD2 (6 bases). The germline V gene has CDR1 SQVTM and CDR2 ANQGSEA. V was shortened by 3 bases and J by 3 bases, with 8 bases between the two germline ends. CDR3 length: 12 residues. CDR3 in DNA: TGCAGCGTTGATCCGGGAGAAGAGACCCAGTACTTC. Its translation is CSVDPGEETQYF. Full variable domain (missing parts from reference TRBV29-1 and TRBJ2-5): SAVISQKPSRDICQRGTSLTIQCQVDSQVTMMFWYRQQPGQSLTLIATANQGSEATYESGFVIDKFPISRPNLTFSTLTVSNMSPEDSSIYLCSVDPGEETQYFGPGTRLLVL.

This clone was seen only a few times. This sequence joins TRBV2 and TRBJ1-2; the D is unclear. The length of the CDR3 is 11 residues. Germline V CDR1 and CDR2: SNHLY, FYNNEI. Deletions cut 7 bases from V and 4 bases from J, with 7 bases between. CDR3 amino acids: CASNPSYGYTF. The CDR3 bases are TGTGCCAGCAACCCCTCCTATGGCTACACCTTC.

A single count supports this clone. V usage is TRBV7-9 and J usage is TRBJ2-1, with D hard to call. The CDR3 is 18 residues long. The ends were cut back, 5 bases at V and 0 bases at J, with 20 bases in the middle. Germline-derived CDR1 and CDR2 are SEHNR and FQNEAQ (reference sequence). CDR3 in DNA: TGTGCCAGCAGCACCGGGCCCCAGCGCCCGAGCTCCTACAATGAGCAGTTCTTC. This sequence encodes CASSTGPQRPSSYNEQFF. Full variable domain (outside the CDR3, taken from reference TRBV7-9 and TRBJ2-1): DTGVSQNPRHKITKRGQNVTFRCDPISEHNRLYWYRQTLGQGPEFLTYFQNEAQLEKSRLLSDRFSAERPKGSFSTLEIQRTEQGDSAMYLCASSTGPQRPSSYNEQFFGPGTRLTVL.

The rearrangement links TRBV11-2 to TRBJ2-7; D remains unclear. CDR3 length equals 11 residues. V was pared by 3 bases and J by 5 bases, with 5 bases between. From germline, CDR1 is SGHAT and CDR2 FQNNGV. The CDR3 DNA follows: TGTGCCAGCAGCTTGATGAACGAGCAGTACTTC. Translated: CASSLMNEQYF.

This chain joins TRBV11-2 and TRBJ2-1; no definite D call. This CDR3 has 15 residues. The ends were cut back, 1 base at V and 4 bases at J, with 11 bases in the middle. CDR1 and CDR2 (germline): SGHAT, FQNNGV. The CDR3 is CASSLAASAYNEQFF. CDR3 sequence (DNA): TGTGCCAGCAGCTTAGCGGCGTCCGCTTACAATGAGCAGTTCTTC. The whole variable domain, filled in from reference TRBV11-2 and TRBJ2-1, reads EAGVAQSPRYKIIEKRQSVAFWCNPISGHATLYWYQQILGQGPKLLIQFQNNGVVDDSQLPKDRFSAERLKGVDSTLKIQPAKLEDSAVYLCASSLAASAYNEQFFGPGTRLTVL.

The chain is built from TRBV11-2 and TRBJ2-7, with 10 positions matching TRBD2. With V trimmed by 5 bases and J by 2 bases, 12 bases remained unmatched. Germline lookup yields CDR1 SGHAT and CDR2 FQNNGV. This CDR3 region has 17 residues. CDR3 nucleotides: TGTGCCAGCAGCCCGAGCGGAGCGGGAGGGGGCACCTACGAGCAGTACGTC. Translation: CASSPSGAGGGTYEQYV.

This chain uses TRBV5-4 with TRBJ2-7, with D tentatively TRBD2 (5 bases). V gave up 0 bases and J gave up 3 bases, with 13 bases separating them. This CDR3 is built from 15 residues. Germline V CDR1 and CDR2: SGHNT, YYREEE (reference sequence). The CDR3 region has the DNA TGTGCCAGCAGCTTGGGGGCCGCGGCGGGCTACGAGCAGTACGTC. Its protein product is CASSLGAAAGYEQYV.

J is TRBJ2-5 and V is TRBV5-4, with D possibly being TRBD1 (6 bases). Germline CDR1 SGHNT, CDR2 YYREEE (reference sequence). V was cut by 0 bases and J by 7 bases, with 10 bases left in between. This CDR3 comprises 13 residues. CDR3 sequence (DNA): TGTGCCAGCAGCTTGGACAGGGACGGGACCCAGTACTTC. Residues: CASSLDRDGTQYF. Drawing the rest from reference TRBV5-4 and TRBJ2-5, the complete variable domain is ETGVTQSPTHLIKTRGQQVTLRCSSQSGHNTVSWYQQALGQGPQFIFQYYREEENGRGNFPPRFSGLQFPNYSSELNVNALELDDSALYLCASSLDRDGTQYFGPGTRLLVL.

This clone is classed as medium-sized. This chain joins TRBV29-1 and TRBJ2-1, with 10 positions matching TRBD2. CDR1 is SQVTM, CDR2 ANQGSEA, per germline. The CDR3 consists of 18 residues. The V and J ends lost 4 bases and 9 bases, in that order; junction bases with no gene match: 21. CDR3 in DNA: TGCAGCGTTGTTGACCCCTTTAGCGGGAGGCCGGGGGGTATTGAGCAGTTCTTC. As protein: CSVVDPFSGRPGGIEQFF.

This clone was recorded only once. The V call is TRBV2, the J call TRBJ2-4; D might be TRBD1 (6 bases). The last part of the DNA fits TRBJ2-7 better; the J call may be wrong. CDR3 length equals 13 residues. Germline values: CDR1 SNHLY, CDR2 FYNNEI. The CDR3 loop reads CASKWTVSYEQYF. CDR3 in DNA: TGTGCCAGCAAGTGGACAGTCTCCTACGAGCAGTACTTC.

The gene calls are TRBV5-8 and TRBJ2-5; D is undetermined. CDR1 and CDR2 from the germline V gene are SGHTS and YDEGEE. Trimming cost V 0 bases and J 6 bases, with 15 bases left between them. CDR3 length equals 15 residues. CDR3 DNA: TGTGCCAGCAGCTTGGAGTGGGGTGAAGGCAAGACCCAGTACTTC. It encodes CASSLEWGEGKTQYF.